The TCR beta chain under discussion was sequenced for a study of cytomegalovirus exposure and HLA in healthy donors. Across the study: Samples from HLA-typed donors yielded about 85 million unique TCRs in an early data release.

Concerning this clone itself: Its matching antigen is unknown.

PCR was performed using 60 Vbeta and 13 Jbeta primers. Profiled with immunoSEQ multiplex PCR; TCRdb holds only in-frame clones, not every one. The repertoire holds 80,000 to 95,000 clones, roughly three quarters seen once, with approximately 15% in the top ten. There are 15 residues in the CDR3. The germline V gene has CDR1 SEHNR and CDR2 FQNEAQ (reference sequence). Unmatched junction bases numbered 7, after V lost 5 bases and J lost 4 bases. Study findings and constraints: Roughly 170 TCR beta chains were listed as cytomegalovirus-associated. Near-uniform donor sequencing depth was presumed by presence/absence analyses.

Specimen: PBMCs. The chain combines TRBV7-9 with TRBJ2-1, with 8 bases that match TRBD1. The receptor was isolated from a woman between 40 and 55 years old in good health and CMV-seropositive. CDR3 in DNA: TGTGCCAGCAGCCCGGCAGGGGGCCCTTACAATGAGCAGTTCTTC. Translating gives CASSPAGGPYNEQFF.